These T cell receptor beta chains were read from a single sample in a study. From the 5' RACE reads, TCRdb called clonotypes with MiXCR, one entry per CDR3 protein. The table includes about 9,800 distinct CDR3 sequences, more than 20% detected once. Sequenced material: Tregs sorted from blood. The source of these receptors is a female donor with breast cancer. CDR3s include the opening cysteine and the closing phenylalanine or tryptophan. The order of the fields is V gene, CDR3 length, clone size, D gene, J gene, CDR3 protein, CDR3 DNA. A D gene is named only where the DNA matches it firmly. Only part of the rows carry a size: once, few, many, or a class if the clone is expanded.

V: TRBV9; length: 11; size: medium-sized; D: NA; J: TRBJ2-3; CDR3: CASSATDTQYF; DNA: TGTGCCAGCAGCGCCACAGATACGCAGTATTTT
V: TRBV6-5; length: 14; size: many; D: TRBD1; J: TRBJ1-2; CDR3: CASSTQGGAYGYTF; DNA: TGTGCCAGCAGTACCCAGGGGGGGGCCTATGGCTACACCTTC
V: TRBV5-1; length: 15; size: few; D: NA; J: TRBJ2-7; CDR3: CASSLGYGSLDEQYF; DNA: TGCGCCAGCAGCTTGGGATACGGATCCCTCGACGAGCAGTACTTC
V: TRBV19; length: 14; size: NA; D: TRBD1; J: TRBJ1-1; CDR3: CASAKGQSNTEAFF; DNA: TGTGCCAGTGCCAAGGGACAGTCAAACACTGAAGCTTTCTTT
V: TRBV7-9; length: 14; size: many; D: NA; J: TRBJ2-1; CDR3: CASSPAAVDNEQFF; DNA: TGTGCCAGCAGCCCTGCGGCGGTGGACAATGAGCAGTTCTTC
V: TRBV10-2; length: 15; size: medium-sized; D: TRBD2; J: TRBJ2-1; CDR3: CASSYGLAGDYEQFF; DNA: TGCGCCAGCAGCTACGGACTAGCGGGAGACTATGAGCAGTTCTTC
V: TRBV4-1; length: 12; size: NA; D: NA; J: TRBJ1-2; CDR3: CAGSQRRAGYTF; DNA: TGCGCCGGCAGCCAAAGGCGAGCAGGCTACACCTTC
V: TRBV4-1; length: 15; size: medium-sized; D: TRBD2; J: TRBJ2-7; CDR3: CASSQAGEGPYEQYF; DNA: TGCGCCAGCAGCCAAGCGGGGGAGGGCCCCTACGAGCAGTACTTC
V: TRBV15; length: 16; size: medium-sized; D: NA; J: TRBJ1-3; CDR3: CATSIGGGQIGNTIYF; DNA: TGTGCCACCAGCATAGGGGGTGGGCAGATTGGAAACACCATATATTTT
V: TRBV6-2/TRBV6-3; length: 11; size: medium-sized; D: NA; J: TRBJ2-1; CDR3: CASSYGWGQFF; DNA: TGTGCCAGCAGTTACGGGTGGGGGCAGTTCTTC
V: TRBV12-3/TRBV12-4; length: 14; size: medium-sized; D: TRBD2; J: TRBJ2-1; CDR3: CASSWILAPNEQFF; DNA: TGTGCCAGCAGCTGGATACTAGCGCCCAATGAGCAGTTCTTC
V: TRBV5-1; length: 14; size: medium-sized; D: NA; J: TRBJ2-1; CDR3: CASSLPSARNEQFF; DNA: TGCGCCAGCAGCTTGCCCTCCGCCCGCAATGAGCAGTTCTTC
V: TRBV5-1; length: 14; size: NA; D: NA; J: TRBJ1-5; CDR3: CASSFTGQGQPQHF; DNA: TGCGCCAGCAGCTTTACGGGGCAAGGGCAGCCCCAGCATTTT
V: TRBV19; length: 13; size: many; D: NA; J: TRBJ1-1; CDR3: CASSPLGDTEAFF; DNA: TGTGCCAGTAGTCCCCTGGGCGACACTGAAGCTTTCTTT
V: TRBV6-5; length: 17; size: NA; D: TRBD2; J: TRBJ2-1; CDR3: CASSPPPGLAGGGEQLF; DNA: TGTGCCAGCAGCCCTCCCCCAGGACTAGCGGGCGGAGGTGAGCAGTTGTTC
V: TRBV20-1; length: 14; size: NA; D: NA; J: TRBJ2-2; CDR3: CSEWRVGSTRELFF; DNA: TGCAGTGAGTGGCGGGTAGGGAGCACCAGGGAGCTGTTTTTT
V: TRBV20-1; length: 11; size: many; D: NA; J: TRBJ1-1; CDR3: CSASAKLEAFF; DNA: TGCAGTGCTAGCGCTAAACTGGAAGCTTTCTTT